The entry below gives a single T cell receptor beta chain sequence along with its context. These data originate in a study of shared clonotypes between healthy human individuals. CD45RO-negative cells were positively selected for CCR7, leaving out terminally differentiated effector memory CD45RA+ cells. Nashville, Tennessee was home to all donors, who were Caucasian adults. Method: immunoSEQ multiplex PCR; TCRdb's copy keeps in-frame clones and lacks some. The data show some 2,100,000 clones, about 92% seen once. Sequenced material: naive CD8+ T cells from PBMCs. The TCR comes from a man between 18 and 29 years old in good health. Some clones in this sample may be carry-over from other donors' samples.

CDR3 sequence: CASRDGTSFWYGYTF. Here the CDR3 DNA reads TGTGCCAGCAGGGATGGGACATCTTTTTGGTATGGCTACACCTTC. The chain joins TRBV2 to TRBJ1-2; D might be TRBD1 (6 bases). This CDR3 has 15 residues. Germline CDR1 is SNHLY and CDR2 is FYNNEI. The ends were cut back, 6 bases at V and 5 bases at J, with 19 bases in the middle.